This passage covers 26 T cell receptor beta chains from one sample sequenced in a study of tumor T cells in aggressive B-cell lymphoma. The table came from immunoSEQ multiplex PCR; TCRdb's copy has only in-frame clones and leaves some out. The table includes over 2,500 clones, around 87% detected once. Specimen: tumor tissue. These receptors all stem from an adult with diffuse large B cell lymphoma.

This chain uses TRBV15 with TRBJ1-4; maybe TRBD1 (6 bases). The CDR3 runs 16 residues. V was shortened by 5 bases and J by 5 bases, with 18 bases between the two germline ends. Per the germline V gene, CDR1 is LNHNV and CDR2 is YYDKDF (reference sequence). The chain's CDR3 is CATSGLTGRTNEKLFF. DNA for the CDR3: TGTGCCACCAGCGGTTTAACAGGGCGGACGAATGAAAAACTGTTTTTT. The full variable domain, in which reference TRBV15 and TRBJ1-4 provide the parts outside the CDR3, is DAMVIQNPRYQVTQFGKPVTLSCSQTLNHNVMYWYQQKSSQAPKLLFHYYDKDFNNEADTPDNFQSRRPNTSFCFLDIRSPGLGDTAMYLCATSGLTGRTNEKLFFGSGTQLSVL.

This chain links TRBV4-3 with TRBJ2-7, with a tentative D call TRBD1 (5 bases). The germline V and J ends were trimmed by 1 base and 3 bases, with 13 bases remaining between them. This CDR3 region has 15 residues. Germline CDR1 reads LGHNA; CDR2 reads YSLEER. CDR3 loop: CASSQGLTAYYEQYF. In nucleotides, the CDR3 is TGCGCCAGCAGCCAAGGGTTGACAGCCTACTACGAGCAGTACTTC.

This chain uses TRBV5-6 with TRBJ1-2; maybe TRBD1 (5 bases). V lost 5 bases, J lost 8 bases, and 13 bases lay in between. The CDR3 covers 12 residues. CDR1 is SGHDT and CDR2 is YYEEEE in the germline V gene. The CDR3 here is CASSSGARGYTF. Here the CDR3 DNA reads TGTGCCAGCAGTTCTGGGGCCAGAGGCTACACCTTC. Full variable domain (rest looked up from reference TRBV5-6 and TRBJ1-2): DAGVTQSPTHLIKTRGQQVTLRCSPKSGHDTVSWYQQALGQGPQFIFQYYEEEERQRGNFPDRFSGHQFPNYSSELNVNALLLGDSALYLCASSSGARGYTFGSGTRLTVV.

The chain has TRBV7-2 and TRBJ1-1; D perhaps matches TRBD1 (5 bases). Looked up from germline, CDR1 is SGHTA and CDR2 is FQGNSA. CDR3 length: 14 amino acids. Trimming took off 2 bases at V and 5 bases at J, with 12 bases between the two ends. The CDR3 sequence is CASSLNWGMTEAFF. CDR3 nucleotides: TGTGCCAGCAGCTTAAACTGGGGCATGACTGAAGCTTTCTTT.

The rearrangement uses TRBV7-2 and TRBJ2-7; D may be TRBD2 (6 bases). The CDR3 is 15 amino acids. V lost 5 bases and J 3 bases, leaving 17 bases between the germline ends. Germline loops: CDR1 SGHTA, CDR2 FQGNSA. The CDR3 is CASSPRPSARYEQYF. CDR3 coding DNA: TGTGCCAGCAGCCCTCGTCCTAGCGCCCGCTACGAGCAGTACTTC.

This sequence joins TRBV18 and TRBJ2-7; the match to TRBD1 covers 9 bases. Trimming at V came to 4 bases and at J to 5 bases, leaving 3 bases not matched to a gene. This CDR3 contains 13 residues. The germline gives CDR1 KGHSH, CDR2 LQKENI. The CDR3 here is CASSQTGGNEQYF. The CDR3 bases are TGTGCCAGCTCACAGACAGGGGGGAACGAGCAGTACTTC.

V and J are TRBV5-6 and TRBJ1-1; no firm D call. Deletions cut 4 bases from V and 0 bases from J, with 13 bases between. There are 15 residues in the CDR3. From germline, CDR1 is SGHDT and CDR2 YYEEEE. CDR3 DNA: TGTGCCAGCAGCCCCTCGAGGCAGCTGAACACTGAAGCTTTCTTT. It codes for CASSPSRQLNTEAFF.

The gene calls are TRBV4-1 and TRBJ2-5; the match to TRBD2 covers 8 bases. V gave up 1 base and J gave up 2 bases; unmatched junction bases: 24. Germline V CDR1 and CDR2: MGHRA, YSYEKL. The CDR3 has 22 amino acids. CDR3 protein: CASSQGVGFRGTSRPWQETQYF. The CDR3 coding sequence is TGCGCCAGCAGCCAAGGAGTGGGCTTTCGTGGGACTAGTCGACCCTGGCAAGAGACCCAGTACTTC.

This chain joins TRBV5-8 and TRBJ2-1, with 7 bases matching TRBD1. This CDR3 has 16 amino acids. Germline V gene data show CDR1 as SGHTS and CDR2 as YDEGEE. V lost 6 bases to trimming and J lost 4 bases; unmatched junction nucleotides: 13. The CDR3 DNA reads TGTGCCAGCATAAACTACGGCAGGGGGATATACAATGAGCAGTTCTTC. Amino acid sequence: CASINYGRGIYNEQFF.

The V call is TRBV10-2, the J call TRBJ1-1, with TRBD1 identical over 9 bases. V lost 5 bases, J lost 2 bases, and 6 bases stayed unmatched. Germline V gene data show CDR1 as WSHSY and CDR2 as SAAADI. The CDR3 loop spans 15 amino acids. This chain's CDR3 is CASSNPGQGNTEAFF. CDR3 DNA: TGCGCCAGCAGTAATCCGGGACAGGGAAACACTGAAGCTTTCTTT.

V and J are TRBV10-2 and TRBJ1-4; 9 bases fit TRBD1. Germline V lookup: CDR1 WSHSY, CDR2 SAAADI. The CDR3 consists of 14 residues. The V and J ends lost 10 bases and 5 bases, in that order; junction bases with no gene match: 8. In DNA, the CDR3 is TGCGCCACCAGAAGCGGGACAGGGAATGAAAAACTGTTTTTT. This encodes CATRSGTGNEKLFF.

The rearrangement links TRBV2 to TRBJ2-1; D gene uncertain. The germline CDR1 and CDR2 sequences are SNHLY and FYNNEI. V was trimmed by 3 bases and J by 8 bases, leaving 11 bases between them. The CDR3 covers 13 residues. The CDR3 nucleotides are TGTGCCAGCAGTGATCCCCCTAGGCATGAGCAGTTCTTC. As protein: CASSDPPRHEQFF.

Notes on this clone: One end of the junction varies from germline; a read error may be responsible. Within the sample, other DNA sequences also encode this same CDR3. The CDR3, as DNA: TGTACCAGCAGCTTAGAAGCGGGGTTTAACAATGAGCAGTTCTTC. Its protein product is CTSSLEAGFNNEQFF. The chain employs TRBV11-2 and TRBJ2-1; 7 bases are a match to TRBD2. The CDR3 is 15 residues long. From germline, CDR1 is SGHAT and CDR2 FQNNGV.

J is TRBJ1-1 and V is TRBV7-6; D remains ambiguous. V lost 10 bases, J lost 0 bases, and 12 bases lay in between. This CDR3 comprises 13 residues. Germline values: CDR1 SGHVS, CDR2 FNYEAQ. The DNA for the CDR3 is TGTGCCACAGAGAGGTCGCTGAACACTGAAGCTTTCTTT. Amino acid sequence: CATERSLNTEAFF.

The J gene is TRBJ1-1, the V gene TRBV2, with unresolved D. V was trimmed by 4 bases and J by 1 base, leaving 7 bases between them. Germline V gives CDR1 SNHLY, CDR2 FYNNEI. This CDR3 comprises 13 residues. This chain's CDR3 is CASSVARNTEAFF. The CDR3 DNA reads as TGTGCCAGCAGTGTAGCTCGGAACACTGAAGCTTTCTTT.

The rearrangement joins TRBV7-2 to TRBJ1-2, with D hard to call. This CDR3 has 12 amino acids. Trimming pared 5 bases from V and 5 bases from J, leaving 9 bases between. CDR1 SGHTA and CDR2 FQGNSA come from the germline V gene. CDR3 loop: CASSAGLYGYTF. CDR3 in DNA: TGTGCCAGCAGCGCTGGACTGTATGGCTACACCTTC.

This sequence joins TRBV5-6 and TRBJ2-1, with D possibly TRBD2 on 5 matching bases. V lost 4 bases and J lost 2, with 16 bases in between. In germline, CDR1 is SGHDT, CDR2 YYEEEE. The CDR3 length is 16 residues. DNA of the CDR3: TGTGCCAGCAGCGGGGTCGGGGTCAAAACCTACAATGAGCAGTTCTTC. It encodes CASSGVGVKTYNEQFF.

Only a few counts were recorded for this clone. In DNA form, the CDR3 reads TGCGCCAGCAGCTTGTTAGTTCACCTCGTTGACGAGCAGTACTTC. Translated: CASSLLVHLVDEQYF. The chain carries TRBV5-1 and TRBJ2-7; D is unclear. The CDR3 has 15 amino acids. Per germline, CDR1 SGHRS and CDR2 YFSETQ. V lost 1 base and J lost 5, with 16 bases in between. Full variable domain (rest looked up from reference TRBV5-1 and TRBJ2-7): KAGVTQTPRYLIKTRGQQVTLSCSPISGHRSVSWYQQTPGQGLQFLFEYFSETQRNKGNFPGRFSGRQFSNSRSEMNVSTLELGDSALYLCASSLLVHLVDEQYFGPGTRLTVT.

The gene calls are TRBV27 and TRBJ2-3; 7 nucleotides align to TRBD1. This CDR3 has 15 amino acids. The ends lost 2 bases at V and 4 bases at J; junction bases unmatched: 6. Looked up from germline, CDR1 is MNHEY and CDR2 is SMNVEV (reference sequence). As DNA, the CDR3 is TGTGCCAGCAGTTTAAGAGGGGGCTTATCAGATACGCAGTATTTT. Translation gives CASSLRGGLSDTQYF.

The chain has TRBV5-1 and TRBJ2-3; 7 bases line up with TRBD1. Germline V gene lookup returns CDR1 SGHRS and CDR2 YFSETQ. The CDR3 runs to 14 residues. The J segment lost 3 bases and the V segment lost 1 base, leaving 2 bases of the junction unmatched. This CDR3 reads CASSLRQGTDTQYF. The CDR3, as DNA: TGCGCCAGCAGCTTGCGACAGGGTACAGATACGCAGTATTTT.

V usage is TRBV10-3 and J usage is TRBJ1-1, with a weak D call TRBD1 (5 bases). V was trimmed by 3 bases and J by 4 bases, leaving 12 bases between them. The germline gives CDR1 ENHRY, CDR2 SYGVKD. CDR3 length: 14 amino acids. The DNA of the CDR3 is TGTGCCATCAGTGATTTCGTAGGGGCCACTGAAGCTTTCTTT. It is translated as CAISDFVGATEAFF.

The J gene is TRBJ1-2, the V gene TRBV19; D gene uncertain. The V end was cut by 1 base, the J end by 4 bases, with 10 bases between. The CDR3 is 14 amino acids. Germline V gives CDR1 LNHDA, CDR2 SQIVND (reference sequence). The CDR3 DNA is TGTGCCAGTAGTATAGTAGGGAGGACCTATGGCTACACCTTC. Its protein product is CASSIVGRTYGYTF.

The table lists this clone with a few counts. This chain connects TRBV29-1 to TRBJ2-1, with a tentative D call TRBD1 (5 bases). V dropped 6 bases and J dropped 2 bases, with 11 bases sitting between them. Germline V gives CDR1 SQVTM, CDR2 ANQGSEA. This CDR3 has 13 residues. The CDR3 loop is CSVSQGAYNEQFF. In nucleotides, the CDR3 is TGCAGCGTCTCTCAGGGCGCCTACAATGAGCAGTTCTTC.

The genes are TRBV6-1 and TRBJ2-1, with TRBD2 matching 8 bases. Germline V gives CDR1 MNHNS, CDR2 SASEGT. The CDR3 covers 12 residues. The junction had 5 bases not matched to a gene; V was cut back by 2 bases and J by 14 bases. CDR3 residues: CASSEPLAVKFF. CDR3 DNA sequence: TGTGCCAGCAGTGAACCACTAGCGGTAAAGTTCTTC.

This clone was found once. V is TRBV4-1 and J is TRBJ2-3; 12 bases are shared with TRBD2. The V gene end was trimmed by 1 base and the J gene end by 3 bases; junction bases not matched to a gene: 14. This CDR3 is 20 amino acids long. CDR1 and CDR2 from the germline V gene are MGHRA and YSYEKL. The CDR3 region has the DNA TGCGCCAGCAGCCAAGTGGACATAGCGACTAGCGGGAGATTAACAGATACGCAGTATTTT. The encoded protein is CASSQVDIATSGRLTDTQYF.

This rearrangement joins TRBV21-1 to TRBJ2-2; the table assigns TRBD2, which was not confirmed against the DNA. TRBV21-1 is shown as a pseudogene. This CDR3 comprises 21 residues. CDR3 in DNA: TGTGCCAGCAGCAAAGAGGGGGTGCAAGCGGGGACTCCCGGGGGCACCGGGGAGCTGTTTTTT. Its protein is CASSKEGVQAGTPGGTGELFF.